Sequencing of this TCR beta chain was carried out in a study of type 1 and type 2 diabetes patients. Study information: Magnetic bead positive selection isolated CD4+ or CD8+ T cells from PBMCs.

This clonotype was seen a few times. The V end lost 4 bases, the J end lost 0 bases, and 8 bases lay between the germline ends. The CDR3 consists of 15 residues. The germline CDR1 and CDR2 sequences are SGDLS and YYNGEE. Amplification started from genomic DNA. Multiplex PCR with 30 forward and 13 reverse primers amplified the TCR beta CDR3. TCRdb recomputed calls from the multiplex PCR reads with MiXCR, one row per CDR3 protein. The sample yields a few hundred thousand distinct CDR3 sequences, 45% to 60% seen once. Sequencing was performed on peripheral blood mononuclear cells (PBMCs). This sequence originates from a man younger than 35 with type 2 diabetes. The rearrangement uses TRBV9 and TRBJ1-6; D possibly corresponds to TRBD1 (5 bases). Here the CDR3 reads CASSQGVSYNSPLHF. The CDR3 bases are TGTGCCAGCAGCCAAGGGGTCTCCTATAATTCACCCCTCCACTTT. Drawing the rest from reference TRBV9 and TRBJ1-6, the complete variable domain is DSGVTQTPKHLITATGQRVTLRCSPRSGDLSVYWYQQSLDQGLQFLIQYYNGEERAKGNILERFSAQQFPDLHSELNLSSLELGDSALYFCASSQGVSYNSPLHFGNGTRLTVT.